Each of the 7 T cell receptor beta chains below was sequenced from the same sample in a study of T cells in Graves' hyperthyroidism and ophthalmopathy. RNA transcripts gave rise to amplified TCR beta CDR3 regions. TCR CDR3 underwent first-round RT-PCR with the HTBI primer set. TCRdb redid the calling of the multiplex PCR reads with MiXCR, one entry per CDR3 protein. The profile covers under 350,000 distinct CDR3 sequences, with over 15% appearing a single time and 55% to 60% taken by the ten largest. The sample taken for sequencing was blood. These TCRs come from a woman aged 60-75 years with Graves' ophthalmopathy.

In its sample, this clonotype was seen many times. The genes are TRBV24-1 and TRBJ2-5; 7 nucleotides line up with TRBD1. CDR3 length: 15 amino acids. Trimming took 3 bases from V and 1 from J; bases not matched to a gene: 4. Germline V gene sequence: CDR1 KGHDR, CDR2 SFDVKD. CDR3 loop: CATSDTRDSQETQYF. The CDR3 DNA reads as TGTGCCACCAGTGATACTAGGGACAGCCAAGAGACCCAGTACTTC.

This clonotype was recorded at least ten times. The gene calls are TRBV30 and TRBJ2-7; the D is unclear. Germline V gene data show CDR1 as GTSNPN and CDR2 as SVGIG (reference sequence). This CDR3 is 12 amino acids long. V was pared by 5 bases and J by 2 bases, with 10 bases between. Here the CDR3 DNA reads TGTGCCTGGGAGGTGGGGACCTACGAGCAGTACTTC. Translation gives CAWEVGTYEQYF.

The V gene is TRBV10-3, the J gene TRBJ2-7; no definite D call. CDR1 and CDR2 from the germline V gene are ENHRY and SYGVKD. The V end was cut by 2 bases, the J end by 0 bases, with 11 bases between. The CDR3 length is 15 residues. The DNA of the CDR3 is TGTGCCATCAGTGAGGGGCAGGCACCCTCCTACGAGCAGTACTTC. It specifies CAISEGQAPSYEQYF.

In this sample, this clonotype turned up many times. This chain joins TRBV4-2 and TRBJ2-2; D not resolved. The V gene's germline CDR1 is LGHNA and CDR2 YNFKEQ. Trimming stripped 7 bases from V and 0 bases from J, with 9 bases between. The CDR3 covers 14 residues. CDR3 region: CASTRVTNTGELFF. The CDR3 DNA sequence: TGTGCCAGCACCCGGGTGACGAACACCGGGGAGCTGTTTTTT.

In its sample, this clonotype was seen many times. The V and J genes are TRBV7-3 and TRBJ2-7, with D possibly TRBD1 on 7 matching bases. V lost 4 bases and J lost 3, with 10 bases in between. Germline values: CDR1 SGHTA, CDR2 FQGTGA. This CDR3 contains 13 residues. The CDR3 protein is CASSSQGGYEQYF. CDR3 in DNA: TGTGCCAGCAGCTCCCAGGGGGGCTACGAGCAGTACTTC.

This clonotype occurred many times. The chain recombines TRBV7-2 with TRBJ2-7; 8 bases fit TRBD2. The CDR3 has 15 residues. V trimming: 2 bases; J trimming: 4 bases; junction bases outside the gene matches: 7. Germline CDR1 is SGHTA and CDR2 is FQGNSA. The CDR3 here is CASSLQSGSMYEQYF. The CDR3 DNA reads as TGTGCCAGCAGCTTACAAAGCGGGAGCATGTACGAGCAGTACTTC.

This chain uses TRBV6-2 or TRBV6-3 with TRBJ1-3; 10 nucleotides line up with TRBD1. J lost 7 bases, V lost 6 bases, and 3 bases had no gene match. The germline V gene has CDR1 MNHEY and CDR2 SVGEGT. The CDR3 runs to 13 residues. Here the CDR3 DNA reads TGTGCCAGCAGCCGGGGACAGGGGAACACCATATATTTT. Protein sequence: CASSRGQGNTIYF.